A selection of T cell receptor beta chains follows, all from one sample in a study of spatial heterogeneity in lung cancer. TCRdb itself ran the 5' RACE reads through MiXCR, one entry per CDR3 protein. The repertoire has approximately 10,000 distinct CDR3 sequences, 17% of them found once; the top ten carry 45% to 60%. The source material was PBMCs, sampled at surgery. These receptors were collected from a male donor with early-stage non-small cell lung cancer. Both conserved end residues are part of each CDR3. D genes are given only for firm matches. Only part of the rows carry a size: once, few, many, or a class if the clone is expanded.

- - TRBJ2-6 TRBV18 CASSPSLAGSGANVLTF TGTGCCAGCTCACCATCCTTAGCAGGGTCTGGGGCCAACGTCCTGACTTTC
- many TRBJ2-2 TRBV7-2 CASSLIGGDAGELFF TGTGCCAGCAGCTTAATCGGGGGCGATGCCGGGGAGCTGTTTTTT
- many TRBJ2-1 TRBV20-1 CSAKGSWNEQFF TGCAGTGCGAAAGGGTCTTGGAATGAGCAGTTCTTC
- many TRBJ2-1 TRBV7-6 CASSFERENEQSF TGTGCCAGCAGCTTTGAGAGGGAGAATGAGCAGTCCTTC
- - TRBJ2-3 TRBV5-4 CASSLAGRWDTRTDTQYF TGTGCCAGCAGCTTGGCCGGGCGCTGGGACACTCGCACAGATACGCAGTATTTT
- many TRBJ2-1 TRBV14 CASKVAGSYNEQFF TGTGCCAGCAAGGTGGCGGGCTCCTACAATGAGCAGTTCTTC
- many TRBJ1-1 TRBV6-5 CASSYTGRTEAFF TGTGCCAGCAGTTATACAGGGAGGACTGAAGCTTTCTTT
TRBD1 - TRBJ1-6 TRBV20-1 CSARPYQGVSSPLHF TGCAGTGCTCGCCCTTACCAGGGGGTGAGTTCACCCCTCCACTTT
- - TRBJ2-1 TRBV7-8 CASSLGTGDSEQFF TGTGCCAGCAGCTTAGGGACGGGAGATAGTGAGCAGTTCTTC
TRBD2 many TRBJ2-7 TRBV27 CASGFSSGYTYEQYF TGTGCCAGCGGGTTCTCTAGCGGGTATACCTACGAGCAGTACTTC
- - TRBJ1-2 TRBV6-5 CASSSGIHGYTF TGTGCCAGCAGTTCAGGTATCCATGGCTACACCTTC
- few TRBJ1-5 TRBV4-1 CASSPQNSNQPQHF TGCGCCAGCAGCCCACAGAATAGCAATCAGCCCCAGCATTTT
TRBD2 many TRBJ2-1 TRBV5-4 CASSQTSGISDEQFF TGTGCCAGCAGCCAAACTAGCGGGATTAGTGATGAGCAGTTCTTC
- - TRBJ2-5 TRBV29-1 CSVVEGETQYF TGCAGCGTTGTTGAGGGGGAGACCCAGTACTTC
TRBD2 - TRBJ2-5 TRBV29-1 CSVAGGPETQYF TGCAGCGTTGCGGGAGGGCCAGAGACCCAGTACTTC
- many TRBJ2-6 TRBV21-1 CASSKFVTHSGANVLTF TGTGCCAGCAGCAAGTTCGTGACACACTCTGGGGCCAACGTCCTGACTTTC
- medium-sized TRBJ1-3 TRBV3-1 CASSQGPGVWSGNTIYF TGTGCCAGCAGCCAAGGTCCGGGGGTATGGTCTGGAAACACCATATATTTT
- - TRBJ2-7 TRBV10-2 CASDGGLSSYEQYF TGCGCCAGCGACGGGGGCCTGAGCTCCTACGAGCAGTACTTC
TRBD2 few TRBJ2-7 TRBV18 CASSPGLQTYEQYF TGTGCCAGCTCACCGGGACTACAAACCTACGAGCAGTACTTC
- many TRBJ2-1 TRBV12-3/TRBV12-4 CASTTGDAGNYNEQFF TGTGCCAGCACCACCGGGGACGCGGGAAATTACAATGAGCAGTTCTTC
- few TRBJ2-2 TRBV2 CASKGGTDTGELFF TGTGCCAGCAAGGGCGGGACAGACACCGGGGAGCTGTTTTTT
- - TRBJ1-2 TRBV18 CASSPGGGSGGYGYTF TGTGCCAGCTCACCCGGAGGTGGCTCCGGGGGCTATGGCTACACCTTC
- many TRBJ1-1 TRBV5-4 CASSLLNTEAFF TGTGCCAGCAGCTTATTGAACACTGAAGCTTTCTTT
TRBD1 many TRBJ2-7 TRBV6-4 CASSPGQGAQEQYF TGTGCCAGCAGTCCGGGACAGGGGGCTCAAGAGCAGTACTTC
- - TRBJ2-1 TRBV29-1 CSVERSSYNEQFF TGCAGCGTTGAGAGGAGCTCCTACAATGAGCAGTTCTTC
TRBD2 large TRBJ2-3 TRBV20-1 CSARDPSSGTDSTDTQYF TGCAGTGCTAGAGATCCATCTAGCGGGACGGATAGCACAGATACGCAGTATTTT
- few TRBJ2-2 TRBV5-1 CASSLESGNTGELFF TGCGCCAGCAGCTTGGAGTCCGGGAACACCGGGGAGCTGTTTTTT
- many TRBJ2-3 TRBV25-1 CATSSPGRLATNSDTQYF TGTGCCACCTCATCACCTGGGCGACTTGCCACAAATTCAGATACGCAGTATTTT
- medium-sized TRBJ2-1 TRBV7-2 CASSLDGPLDEQFF TGTGCCAGCAGCTTAGATGGCCCCTTGGATGAGCAGTTCTTC
- many TRBJ1-1 TRBV6-1 CASKAVEAFF TGTGCCAGCAAGGCAGTAGAAGCTTTCTTT
TRBD1 - TRBJ2-2 TRBV7-3 CASSSQGTGELFF TGTGCCAGCAGCTCACAGGGGACCGGGGAGCTGTTTTTT
TRBD1 few TRBJ2-1 TRBV19 CASSDRGTGEQFF TGTGCCAGTAGTGATAGGGGGACAGGTGAGCAGTTCTTC
- - TRBJ2-1 TRBV30 CAWSVPAPYEQFF TGTGCCTGGAGTGTACCCGCCCCGTATGAGCAGTTCTTC
- - TRBJ2-3 TRBV11-2 CASSLNGASTDTQYF TGTGCCAGCAGCTTAAACGGGGCGAGCACAGATACGCAGTATTTT
- - TRBJ2-5 TRBV7-2 CASSLTSQQRETQYF TGTGCCAGCAGCTTAACTAGCCAACAGAGAGAGACCCAGTACTTC
- - TRBJ2-5 TRBV18 CASSPVQETQYF TGTGCCAGCTCACCGGTACAAGAGACCCAGTACTTC